This T cell receptor (beta chain) emerged from a study of radiotherapy plus CTLA-4 blockade in lung cancer. Profiling relied on immunoSEQ multiplex PCR, and the TCRdb table lists in-frame clones only, not all of them. Of 30,000 to 45,000 clones listed, about 73% are singletons. V lost 7 bases and J lost 4; bases outside the gene matches: 6. CDR1 SQVTM and CDR2 ANQGSEA come from the germline V gene. This CDR3 is built from 13 residues. This TCR derives from a human donor with non-small cell lung cancer who had stable disease on radiotherapy plus ipilimumab. This sequence joins TRBV29-1 and TRBJ1-4, with 7 bases aligning to TRBD1. The specimen comprised peripheral blood, sampled from a patient treated with radiotherapy plus ipilimumab. The CDR3 nucleotides read TGCAGCGCCCTCGGGACAGATAATGAAAAACTGTTTTTT. Its protein is CSALGTDNEKLFF.